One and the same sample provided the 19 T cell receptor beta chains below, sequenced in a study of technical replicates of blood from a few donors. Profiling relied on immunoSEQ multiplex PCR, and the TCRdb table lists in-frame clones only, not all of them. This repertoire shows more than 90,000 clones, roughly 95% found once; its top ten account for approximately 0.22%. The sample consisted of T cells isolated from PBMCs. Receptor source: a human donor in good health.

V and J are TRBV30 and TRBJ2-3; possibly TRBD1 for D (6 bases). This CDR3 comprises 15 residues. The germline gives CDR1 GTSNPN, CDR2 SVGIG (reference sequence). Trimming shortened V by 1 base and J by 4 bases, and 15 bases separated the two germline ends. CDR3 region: CAWSGGGGAADTQYF. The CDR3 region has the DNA TGTGCCTGGAGTGGGGGTGGGGGCGCGGCAGATACGCAGTATTTT.

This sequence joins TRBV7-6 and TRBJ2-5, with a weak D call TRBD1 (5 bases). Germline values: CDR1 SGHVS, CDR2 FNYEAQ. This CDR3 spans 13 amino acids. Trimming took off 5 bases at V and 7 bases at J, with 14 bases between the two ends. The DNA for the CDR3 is TGTGCCAGCAGCCCAGTCGGCACAGGGACCCAGTACTTC. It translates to CASSPVGTGTQYF.

The DNA for the CDR3 is TGTGCCAGCAGTGAGCATCCGACTAGCGGGGCCGCAGATACGCAGTATTTT. Protein sequence: CASSEHPTSGAADTQYF. This rearrangement joins TRBV6-1 to TRBJ2-3; 11 bases agree with TRBD2. The V gene's germline CDR1 is MNHNS and CDR2 SASEGT. The CDR3 contains 17 residues. V gave up 3 bases and J gave up 4 bases; unmatched junction bases: 9.

In nucleotides, the CDR3 is TGTGCCAGCAGCACAGGCCGGGTTGGGACAGGGGTCTACGAGCAGTACTTC. Its protein is CASSTGRVGTGVYEQYF. V and J are TRBV7-8 and TRBJ2-7; 10 positions agree with TRBD1. The CDR3 totals 17 residues. With 5 bases clipped from V and 3 bases from J, the junction kept 13 bases outside the gene matches. The germline CDR1 and CDR2 sequences are SGHVS and FQNEAQ. Full variable domain (rest looked up from reference TRBV7-8 and TRBJ2-7): GAGVSQSPRYKVAKRGQDVALRCDPISGHVSLFWYQQALGQGPEFLTYFQNEAQLDKSGLPSDRFFAERPEGSVSTLKIQRTQQEDSAVYLCASSTGRVGTGVYEQYFGPGTRLTVT.

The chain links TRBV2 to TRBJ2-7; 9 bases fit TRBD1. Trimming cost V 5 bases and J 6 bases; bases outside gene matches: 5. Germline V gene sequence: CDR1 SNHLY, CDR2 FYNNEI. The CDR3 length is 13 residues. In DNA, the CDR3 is TGTGCCAGCAGTCAGGACAGGGGAGGCGAGCAGTACTTC. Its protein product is CASSQDRGGEQYF.

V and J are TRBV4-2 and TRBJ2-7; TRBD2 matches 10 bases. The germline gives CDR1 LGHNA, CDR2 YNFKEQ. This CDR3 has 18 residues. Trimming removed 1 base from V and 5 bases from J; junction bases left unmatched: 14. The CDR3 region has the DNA TGTGCCAGCAGCCAAGTTCCTAGGGTTAGCGGGAGGTCCCACGAGCAGTACTTC. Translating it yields CASSQVPRVSGRSHEQYF.

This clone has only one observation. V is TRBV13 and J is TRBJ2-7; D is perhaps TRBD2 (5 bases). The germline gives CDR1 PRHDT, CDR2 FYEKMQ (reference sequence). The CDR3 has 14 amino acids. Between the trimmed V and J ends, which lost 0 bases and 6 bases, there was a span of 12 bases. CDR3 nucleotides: TGTGCCAGCAGCTTAGGGGCCAGCGCGGGCGAGCAGTACTTC. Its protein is CASSLGASAGEQYF.

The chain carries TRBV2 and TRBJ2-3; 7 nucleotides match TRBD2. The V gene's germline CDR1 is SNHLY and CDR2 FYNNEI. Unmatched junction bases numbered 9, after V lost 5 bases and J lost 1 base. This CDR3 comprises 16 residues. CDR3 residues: CASSRRAGEGTDTQYF. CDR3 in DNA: TGTGCCAGCAGTCGACGGGCGGGGGAGGGCACAGATACGCAGTATTTT.

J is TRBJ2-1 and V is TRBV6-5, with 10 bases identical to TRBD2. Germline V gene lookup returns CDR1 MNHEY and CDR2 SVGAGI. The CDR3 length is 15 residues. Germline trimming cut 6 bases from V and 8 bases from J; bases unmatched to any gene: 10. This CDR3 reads CASSPTTSGRDEQFF. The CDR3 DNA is TGTGCCAGCAGCCCCACGACTAGCGGGCGCGATGAGCAGTTCTTC.

DNA for the CDR3: TGTGCCAGCAGCTTATTTAGGGGGCAAGGAGCTTTCTTT. Amino acid sequence: CASSLFRGQGAFF. The rearrangement links TRBV5-6 to TRBJ1-1; TRBD1 matches at 7 bases. Germline V CDR1 and CDR2: SGHDT, YYEEEE. The CDR3 contains 13 residues. Unmatched junction bases numbered 8, after V lost 2 bases and J lost 10 bases.

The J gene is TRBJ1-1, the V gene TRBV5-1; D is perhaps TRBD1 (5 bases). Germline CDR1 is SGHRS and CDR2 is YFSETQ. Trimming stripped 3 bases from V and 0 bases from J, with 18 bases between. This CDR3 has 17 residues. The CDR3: CASSSPRGDPMNTEAFF. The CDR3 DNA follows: TGCGCCAGCAGCTCCCCGCGCGGGGACCCAATGAACACTGAAGCTTTCTTT.

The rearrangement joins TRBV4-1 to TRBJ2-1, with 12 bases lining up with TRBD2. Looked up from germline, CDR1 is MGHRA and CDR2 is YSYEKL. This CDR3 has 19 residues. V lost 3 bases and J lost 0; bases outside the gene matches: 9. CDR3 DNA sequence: TGCGCCAGCAGCCAGGAAGGACTAGCGGGGCTCGGCTCCTACAATGAGCAGTTCTTC. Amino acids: CASSQEGLAGLGSYNEQFF.

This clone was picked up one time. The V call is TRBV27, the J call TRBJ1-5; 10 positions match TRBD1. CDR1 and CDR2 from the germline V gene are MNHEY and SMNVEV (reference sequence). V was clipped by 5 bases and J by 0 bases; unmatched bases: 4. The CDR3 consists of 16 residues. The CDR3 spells CASSDWTGGSNQPQHF. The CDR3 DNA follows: TGTGCCAGCAGTGACTGGACAGGGGGTAGCAATCAGCCCCAGCATTTT.

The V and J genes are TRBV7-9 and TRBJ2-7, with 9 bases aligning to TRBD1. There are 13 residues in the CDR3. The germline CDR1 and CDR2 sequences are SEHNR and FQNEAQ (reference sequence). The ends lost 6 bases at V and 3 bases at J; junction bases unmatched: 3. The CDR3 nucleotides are TGTGCCAGCAGGACAGGGGGAAACTACGAGCAGTACTTC. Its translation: CASRTGGNYEQYF.

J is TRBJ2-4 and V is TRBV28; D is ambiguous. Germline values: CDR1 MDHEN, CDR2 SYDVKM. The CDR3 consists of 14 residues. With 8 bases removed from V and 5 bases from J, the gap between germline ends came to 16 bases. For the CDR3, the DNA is TGTGCCAGCTGCCGTTTCACTGGGCAAAACATTCAGTACTTC. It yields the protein CASCRFTGQNIQYF.

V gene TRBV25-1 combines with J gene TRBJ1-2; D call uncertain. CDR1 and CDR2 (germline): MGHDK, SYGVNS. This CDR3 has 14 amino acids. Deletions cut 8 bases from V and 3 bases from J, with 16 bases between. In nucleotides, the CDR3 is TGTGCCAGCGGAGAGACTCTTTCCCACTATGGCTACACCTTC. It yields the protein CASGETLSHYGYTF.

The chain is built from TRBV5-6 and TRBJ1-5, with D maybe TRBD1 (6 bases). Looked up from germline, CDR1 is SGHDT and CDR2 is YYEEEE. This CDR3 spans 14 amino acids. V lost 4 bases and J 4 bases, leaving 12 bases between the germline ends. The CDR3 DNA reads TGTGCCAGCAGCGCCCGACAGGCAAATCAGCCCCAGCATTTT. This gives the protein CASSARQANQPQHF.

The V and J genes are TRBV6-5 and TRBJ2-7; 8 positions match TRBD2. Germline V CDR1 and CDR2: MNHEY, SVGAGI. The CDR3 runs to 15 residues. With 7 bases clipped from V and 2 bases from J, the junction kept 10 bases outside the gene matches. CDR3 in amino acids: CASTFGGAPTYEQYF. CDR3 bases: TGTGCCAGCACCTTCGGGGGGGCACCTACCTACGAGCAGTACTTC.

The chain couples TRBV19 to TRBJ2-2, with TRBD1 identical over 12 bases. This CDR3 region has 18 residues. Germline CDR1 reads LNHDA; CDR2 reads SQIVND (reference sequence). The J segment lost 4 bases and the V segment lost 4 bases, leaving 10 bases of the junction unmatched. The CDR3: CASSTLPGTGGFTGELFF. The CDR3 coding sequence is TGTGCCAGTAGTACCCTCCCCGGGACAGGGGGCTTCACCGGGGAGCTGTTTTTT.